A selection of T cell receptor beta chains follows, all from one sample in a study of cytomegalovirus exposure and HLA in healthy donors. The protocol was immunoSEQ multiplex PCR, while the TCRdb copy is restricted to in-frame clones and leaves out a portion. The profile shows about 110,000 clones, approximately 82% of them singletons. The sample consisted of PBMCs. These TCRs come from a man aged 35 to 55 in good health and CMV-seropositive. Each CDR3 is given with its conserved first and last residue. The order of the fields is D gene, clone size, J gene, V gene, CDR3 DNA, CDR3 protein. A D gene is named only where the DNA matches it firmly. The size of a clone is reported for some rows only, either as once, few or many, or as a class for expanded clones.

>TRBD2|.|TRBJ2-1|TRBV6-5
TGTGCCAGCTGCTCGTCCGGGACTAGGATTGAGCAGTTCTTC
CASCSSGTRIEQFF
>TRBD1|.|TRBJ1-2|TRBV7-9
TGTGCCAGCAGCTGGACCGGGACAGGGGCTTCTAGCTATGGCTACACCTTC
CASSWTGTGASSYGYTF
>.|.|TRBJ1-2|TRBV4-3
TGCGCCAGCAGCCAAGATCAGGCAGGCGGGCGGGGTGGCTACACCTTC
CASSQDQAGGRGGYTF
>TRBD1|.|TRBJ2-5|TRBV29-1
TGCAGCGCCCTCGACAGGGACCAAGAGACCCAGTACTTC
CSALDRDQETQYF
>.|.|TRBJ2-3|TRBV7-2
TGTGCCAGCAGCCGTAGATTCCAGGGCGCCGGAGATACGCAGTATTTT
CASSRRFQGAGDTQYF
>.|once|TRBJ2-5|TRBV28
TGTGCCAGCAGTTTCCCCCCGGGAGATAACGCGGGGACCCAGTACTTC
CASSFPPGDNAGTQYF
>TRBD1|.|TRBJ1-2|TRBV14
TGTGCCAGCTGGACAGGGGGCGGCTACACCTTC
CASWTGGGYTF
>TRBD1|.|TRBJ1-1|TRBV6-5
TGTGCCAGCAGTTACTGGGACAGGGGATTCACTGAAGCTTTCTTT
CASSYWDRGFTEAFF
>.|.|TRBJ2-7|TRBV9
TGTGCCAGCAGCATGGAAGACAGCTACGAGCAGTACTTC
CASSMEDSYEQYF
>TRBD2|.|TRBJ2-1|TRBV7-9
TGTGCCAGCAGCTATTCGGGACTAGCGGGAGGGCAGTTCTTC
CASSYSGLAGGQFF
>TRBD1|.|TRBJ1-4|TRBV15
TGTGCCACCAGCGGACCCGGGACAGGGCAGGAAAAACTGTTTTTT
CATSGPGTGQEKLFF
>.|.|TRBJ2-5|TRBV6-1
TGTGCCAGCAGTGAACTACCACAGGGAGGAGGGGGGGCAGAGACCCAGTACTTC
CASSELPQGGGGAETQYF
>.|.|TRBJ2-3|TRBV7-2
TGTGCCAGCAGCTCAAAAGGGGGTCTCGGCACAGATACGCAGTATTTT
CASSSKGGLGTDTQYF
>.|.|TRBJ1-5|TRBV6-5
TGTGCCAGCACCCCGGGGGGTGGGGGTCAGCCCCAGCATTTT
CASTPGGGGQPQHF
>TRBD1|.|TRBJ2-2|TRBV27
TGTGCCAGCAGCCGGACAGGGGTCGATAACACCGGGGAGCTGTTTTTT
CASSRTGVDNTGELFF
>.|.|TRBJ2-3|TRBV7-2
TGTGCCAGCAGCTTAGAGATCGCGGATACGCAGTATTTT
CASSLEIADTQYF
>TRBD1|.|TRBJ2-3|TRBV4-3
TGCGCCAGCAGCCGGGACAGGGGTGGGGCAGATACGCAGTATTTT
CASSRDRGGADTQYF
>TRBD1|.|TRBJ2-3|TRBV9
TGTGCCAGCAGCGTAGTACCTGGGGGACAGGGGGCGTCGGGTACGCAGTATTTT
CASSVVPGGQGASGTQYF
>TRBD1|.|TRBJ2-5|TRBV19
TGTGCCAGTAGGACGAGGACAGGCCAAGAGACCCAGTACTTC
CASRTRTGQETQYF
>.|.|TRBJ1-2|TRBV25-1
TGTGCCAGCAGTGGACGGACACAAACTAACTATGGCTACACCTTC
CASSGRTQTNYGYTF
>.|.|TRBJ2-7|TRBV27
TGTGCCAGCAGTTTAACCTTCGGGGGGCAGTACGAGCAGTACTTC
CASSLTFGGQYEQYF
>.|.|TRBJ2-3|TRBV7-3
TGTGCCAGCAGCTCCGGGACACGGTTAGATACGCAGTATTTT
CASSSGTRLDTQYF
>TRBD2|.|TRBJ2-2|TRBV15
TGTGCCACCCGACTAGCGTTGGACACCGGGGAGCTGTTTTTT
CATRLALDTGELFF
>.|.|TRBJ1-4|TRBV5-4
TGTGCCAGCAGCTTTGGACTTTCGAATGAAAAACTGTTTTTT
CASSFGLSNEKLFF
>TRBD2|.|TRBJ2-7|TRBV5-8
TGTGCCAGCAGCTTGGCCCTAAGCGGGAGGGGGACCTACGAGCAGTACTTC
CASSLALSGRGTYEQYF
>TRBD1|few|TRBJ1-1|TRBV6-6
TGTGCCAGCAGTCTCCCACAGGGGTTAGCGAACACTGAAGCTTTCTTT
CASSLPQGLANTEAFF
>TRBD1|.|TRBJ2-1|TRBV5-1
TGCGCCAGCAGCGGGTGGCAGGGGGCCAATGAGCAGTTCTTC
CASSGWQGANEQFF
>TRBD1|few|TRBJ2-3|TRBV28
TGTGCCAGCAGTTTAACCGGGACAGGGGGAACAGATACGCAGTATTTT
CASSLTGTGGTDTQYF
>.|few|TRBJ2-7|TRBV5-4
TGTGCCAGCAGCATCACCCCCGGAGAAGAGCAGTACTTC
CASSITPGEEQYF
>TRBD2|.|TRBJ2-5|TRBV5-6
TGTGCCAGCAGCGACGGGGGGTGGGAGACCCAGTACTTC
CASSDGGWETQYF
>TRBD1|.|TRBJ1-1|TRBV2
TGTGCCAGCAGCCCAACCAGGACAGGGGGTACTGAAGCTTTCTTT
CASSPTRTGGTEAFF
>.|.|TRBJ1-3|TRBV7-9
TGTTCCAGCAGCTTAGCCGCCGTAGGGGCTGGAAACACCATATATTTT
CSSSLAAVGAGNTIYF
>TRBD1|.|TRBJ2-2|TRBV12-5
TGTGCTAGTGGCCACGTGGGGGTTTTAGGACAGGGAAACACCGGGGAGCTGTTTTTT
CASGHVGVLGQGNTGELFF
>TRBD2|.|TRBJ2-5|TRBV7-9
TGTGCCAGCAGCCTGACTAGCGGGAGCCAAGAGACCCAGTACTTC
CASSLTSGSQETQYF
>.|few|TRBJ1-2|TRBV7-9
TGTGCCAGCAGCTTAAGCGCAGCCTATGGCTACACCTTC
CASSLSAAYGYTF
>.|.|TRBJ2-7|TRBV7-2
TGTGCCAGCAGCTTATTGACGGGGGGCTACTCCTACGAGCAGTACTTC
CASSLLTGGYSYEQYF
>TRBD1|few|TRBJ1-5|TRBV19
TGTGCCAGTAGTACAGGACAGGAAAGGAGCAATCAGCCCCAGCATTTT
CASSTGQERSNQPQHF
>.|.|TRBJ2-6|TRBV11-2
TGTGCCAGCAGCTTAGACGGGCAGGAACTAGTATCTGGGGCCAACGTCCTGACTTTC
CASSLDGQELVSGANVLTF
>TRBD2|.|TRBJ2-3|TRBV14
TGTGCCAGCAGCCTGGGACTAGCGGGAAGGACAGATACGCAGTATTTT
CASSLGLAGRTDTQYF
>.|few|TRBJ1-2|TRBV30
TGTGCCTGGAGTCCCGGCGCGGCGGTAACTAACTATGGCTACACCTTC
CAWSPGAAVTNYGYTF
>TRBD1|.|TRBJ1-3|TRBV7-8
TGTGCCAGCAGCATACGACAGGGTTCTGGAAACACCATATATTTT
CASSIRQGSGNTIYF
>.|.|TRBJ1-3|TRBV7-8
TGTGCCAGCAGCCCGGGGGGCGGAAACACCATATATTTT
CASSPGGGNTIYF
>TRBD2|.|TRBJ2-7|TRBV5-1
TGCGCCAGCAGCTGGACTAGCGGGACCTCCTACGAGCAGTACTTC
CASSWTSGTSYEQYF
>TRBD1|.|TRBJ2-1|TRBV10-3
TGTGCCATCAGGAATACAGGGGGCTCCTACAATGAGCAGTTCTTC
CAIRNTGGSYNEQFF
>TRBD2|.|TRBJ2-5|TRBV6-4
TGTGCCAGCAGTGATTGGTCGGCGGGGGGGCCCCTAGGAGAGACCCAGTACTTC
CASSDWSAGGPLGETQYF
>.|many|TRBJ1-1|TRBV6-1
TGTGCCAGCAGTGGCGGTCACCAGTGGCTTGAAGCTTTCTTT
CASSGGHQWLEAFF
>.|.|TRBJ1-5|TRBV30
TGTGCCTGGAGTGTTAGTCCGTATAATCAGCCCCAGCATTTT
CAWSVSPYNQPQHF
>TRBD2|.|TRBJ2-7|TRBV10-3
TGTGCCATCAGTGGTTCTAGCGGGAGGGAAATCGCCTACGAGCAGTACTTC
CAISGSSGREIAYEQYF
>TRBD2|.|TRBJ2-7|TRBV7-2
TGTGCCAGCAGCCCCACTAGCGGGAGGGCCCTTTACGAGCAGTACTTC
CASSPTSGRALYEQYF
>.|once|TRBJ2-7|TRBV13
TGTGCCAGCAGCCCTTCCTCCTACGAGCAGTACTTC
CASSPSSYEQYF
>TRBD1|.|TRBJ1-5|TRBV30
TGTGCCTGGAGACACAGGGGGCTAAATCAGCCCCAGCATTTT
CAWRHRGLNQPQHF
>.|.|TRBJ2-5|TRBV2
TGTGCCAGCAGTGGCACAGGGTTTCAAGAGACCCAGTACTTC
CASSGTGFQETQYF
>TRBD2|.|TRBJ2-1|TRBV28
TGTGCCAGCAGTTTTAGCGGGGGGGGGTCCTACAATGAGCAGTTCTTC
CASSFSGGGSYNEQFF
>.|few|TRBJ2-3|TRBV11-2
TGTGCCAGCAGCCAACCAGTAAATACGCAGTATTTT
CASSQPVNTQYF
>TRBD1|few|TRBJ2-1|TRBV5-4
TGTGCCAGCAGCCCGGACAGGGAAATCGATGAGCAGTTCTTC
CASSPDREIDEQFF
>TRBD2|few|TRBJ2-6|TRBV18
TGTGCCAGCTCACCATCGGGAGGTTCTTCTGGGGCCAACGTCCTGACTTTC
CASSPSGGSSGANVLTF
>TRBD2|.|TRBJ2-1|TRBV7-2
TGTGCCAGCAGCTTAGGGAGCGGGAGTCTCAATGAGCAGTTCTTC
CASSLGSGSLNEQFF
>.|.|TRBJ1-2|TRBV9
TGTGCCAGCAGCCCCGGTGACAGAGCTAACTATGGCTACACCTTC
CASSPGDRANYGYTF
>.|.|TRBJ1-5|TRBV19
TGTGCCAGTAGGCCTGCGGTATACCAGCCCCAGCATTTT
CASRPAVYQPQHF
>.|once|TRBJ2-5|TRBV14
TGTGCCAGCAGCCAGCGCAGAACAGGGTACATAGAGACCCAGTACTTC
CASSQRRTGYIETQYF